This T cell receptor (beta chain) was documented in a study of graft-versus-host responses after intestinal transplantation. Study in general: Following induction with anti-thymocyte globulin, all recipients were given tacrolimus and steroids for around three years.

Clones were sequenced by immunoSEQ multiplex PCR, and TCRdb holds only the in-frame ones, with some missing. In the table there are approximately 77,000 clones, roughly nine tenths of which are singletons. A word on this clone: Its antigen is as yet unknown.

The study, taken as a whole, reports: Circulating GvH clone levels at their peak were associated with HvG declines (early post-transplant). GvH clones surfaced in recipient marrow, some emerging earlier in ileum or blood. Graft-donor T cell macrochimerism coincided with high graft-versus-host to host-versus-graft clonal ratios in allografts.

V lost 7 bases, J lost 2 bases, and 9 bases stayed unmatched. Germline V gives CDR1 MNHNS, CDR2 SASEGT. The CDR3 is made up of 15 amino acids. The chain combines TRBV6-1 with TRBJ2-3, with 7 bases lining up with TRBD2. This receptor was taken from a human donor who received an intestinal transplant. The starting material was unstimulated CD4+ T cells sorted from spleen or lymph node cells, obtained before intestinal transplant. The CDR3 DNA sequence: TGTGCCAGCATCGAGGGAGGGCACCCCACAGATACGCAGTATTTT. It yields the protein CASIEGGHPTDTQYF.